Below, 9 T cell receptor beta chains from the same sample are listed, as sequenced in a study of a mutant IDH1 vaccine in newly diagnosed glioma. Described time point: week 11, during vaccination. Each vaccine dose was 300 ug of mutant IDH1 20-mer peptide, with topical imiquimod. Repertoires were generated with immunoSEQ multiplex PCR, while TCRdb's copy carries only in-frame clones and drops some. Of about 67,000 clones listed, 89% are singletons. These receptors lack a known antigen. This specimen was PBMCs, taken from a glioma patient whose treatment included an IDH1 peptide vaccine. The receptors shown here come from a man in his forties or fifties with glioma.

This chain joins TRBV4-2 and TRBJ2-6; 7 bases match TRBD1. The J segment lost 2 bases and the V segment lost 0 bases, leaving 1 base of the junction unmatched. The CDR3 runs to 16 residues. CDR1 is LGHNA and CDR2 is YNFKEQ in the germline V gene. The DNA for the CDR3 is TGTGCCAGCAGCCAAGATCAGGGGGCTGGGGCCAACGTCCTGACTTTC. It codes for CASSQDQGAGANVLTF.

The chain combines TRBV4-2 with TRBJ2-1, with 12 positions matching TRBD2. This CDR3 comprises 16 residues. Trimming took 6 bases from V and 8 from J; bases not matched to a gene: 11. CDR1 is LGHNA and CDR2 is YNFKEQ in the germline V gene. DNA of the CDR3: TGTGCCAGCAGGCGGACTAGCGGGAACCCCATGGATGAGCAGTTCTTC. Its translation is CASRRTSGNPMDEQFF.

The CDR3: CASSFASGGSHNEQFF. CDR3 bases: TGCGCCAGCAGCTTTGCTAGCGGGGGGTCTCACAATGAGCAGTTCTTC. The V and J genes are TRBV5-1 and TRBJ2-1; 11 positions match TRBD2. Germline values: CDR1 SGHRS, CDR2 YFSETQ. The junction had 6 bases not matched to a gene; V was cut back by 2 bases and J by 5 bases. This CDR3 has 16 residues.

This rearrangement joins TRBV7-2 to TRBJ2-2; 7 bases are shared with TRBD1. The CDR3 runs to 15 residues. In germline, CDR1 is SGHTA, CDR2 FQGNSA. Trimming removed 2 bases from V and 1 base from J; junction bases left unmatched: 1. This chain's CDR3 is CASSLRQGNTGELFF. CDR3 DNA: TGTGCCAGCAGCTTAAGACAGGGGAACACCGGGGAGCTGTTTTTT.

The rearrangement links TRBV6-6 to TRBJ1-2, with D possibly matching TRBD1 (6 bases). V lost 0 bases and J 4 bases, leaving 12 bases between the germline ends. This CDR3 is built from 15 residues. Germline V CDR1 and CDR2: MNHNY, SVGAGI (reference sequence). DNA of the CDR3: TGTGCCAGCAGTTACTCGGGGGGCGCGGGCTATGGCTACACCTTC. This codes for CASSYSGGAGYGYTF.

This sequence joins TRBV19 and TRBJ1-6; TRBD1 might be the D (6 bases). With 6 bases removed from V and 0 bases from J, the gap between germline ends came to 12 bases. CDR3 size: 16 residues. The germline CDR1 and CDR2 sequences are LNHDA and SQIVND (reference sequence). The CDR3 DNA is TGTGCCAGTAGCGAAACAGGGTCCTCCTATAATTCACCCCTCCACTTT. Translation gives CASSETGSSYNSPLHF.

The genes are TRBV19 and TRBJ2-7; D remains ambiguous. V lost 5 bases, J lost 5 bases, and 13 bases lay in between. The length of the CDR3 is 13 residues. CDR1 LNHDA and CDR2 SQIVND come from the germline V gene (reference sequence). The CDR3 DNA reads as TGTGCCAGTAGTCCTGCGAGATTCCACGAGCAGTACTTC. Its translation: CASSPARFHEQYF. Full variable domain (missing parts from reference TRBV19 and TRBJ2-7): DGGITQSPKYLFRKEGQNVTLSCEQNLNHDAMYWYRQDPGQGLRLIYYSQIVNDFQKGDIAEGYSVSREKKESFPLTVTSAQKNPTAFYLCASSPARFHEQYFGPGTRLTVT.

This clone was counted between two and nine times. The chain joins TRBV6-1 to TRBJ2-3; tentatively, D is TRBD1 (5 bases). The V end was cut by 1 base, the J end by 9 bases, with 14 bases between. This CDR3 region has 14 residues. From germline, CDR1 is MNHNS and CDR2 SASEGT. Here the CDR3 reads CASSEGERGRTQYF. CDR3 nucleotide sequence: TGTGCCAGCAGTGAAGGAGAAAGGGGCAGAACGCAGTATTTT.

The chain joins TRBV19 to TRBJ1-2, with D possibly matching TRBD1 (6 bases). Germline CDR1 LNHDA, CDR2 SQIVND (reference sequence). The CDR3 spans 13 residues. V was cut by 7 bases and J by 2 bases, with 11 bases left in between. CDR3 sequence reads: CASTSDRNYGYTF. The CDR3 DNA sequence: TGTGCCAGTACTTCAGACAGGAACTATGGCTACACCTTC.